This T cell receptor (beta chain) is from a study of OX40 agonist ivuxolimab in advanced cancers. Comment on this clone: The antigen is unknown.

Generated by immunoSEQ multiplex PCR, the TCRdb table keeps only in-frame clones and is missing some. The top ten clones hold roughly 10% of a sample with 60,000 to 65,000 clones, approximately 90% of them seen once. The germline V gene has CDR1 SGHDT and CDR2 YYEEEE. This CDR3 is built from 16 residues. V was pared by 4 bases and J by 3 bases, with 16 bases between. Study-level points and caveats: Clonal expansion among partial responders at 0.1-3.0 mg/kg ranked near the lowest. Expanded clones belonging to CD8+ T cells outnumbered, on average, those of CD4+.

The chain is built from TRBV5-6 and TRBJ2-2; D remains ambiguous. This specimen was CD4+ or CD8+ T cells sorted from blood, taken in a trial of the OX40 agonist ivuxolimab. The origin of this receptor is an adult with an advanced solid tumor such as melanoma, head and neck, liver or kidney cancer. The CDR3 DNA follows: TGTGCCAGCAGCGATACACGGGTCTTCGACACCGGGGAGCTGTTTTTT. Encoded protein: CASSDTRVFDTGELFF.